These T cell receptor beta chains were read from a single sample in a study of cytomegalovirus exposure and HLA in healthy donors. This table comes from immunoSEQ multiplex PCR, and its TCRdb copy is limited to in-frame clones, with some not included. The sample consists of approximately 170,000 clones, roughly 89% of them appearing once. Sequenced sample: PBMCs. The receptor set was obtained from a woman under 30 in good health and CMV-seropositive. CDR3s include the opening cysteine and the closing phenylalanine or tryptophan. D genes are given only for firm matches. Expanded clones get a size class; other rows say once, few or many, or leave the size out.

NA	NA	TRBV5-5	TRBJ2-2	CASGIREFGELFF	TGTGCCAGCGGAATCCGGGAGTTCGGGGAGCTGTTTTTT
NA	NA	TRBV5-1	TRBJ2-5	CASSLGSGGGETQYF	TGCGCCAGCAGCTTGGGTTCCGGCGGCGGGGAGACCCAGTACTTC
NA	NA	TRBV20-1	TRBJ2-4	CSAEGKNIQYF	TGCAGTGCGGAGGGCAAAAACATTCAGTACTTC
NA	NA	TRBV6-1	TRBJ1-2	CASSELETGDYGYTF	TGTGCCAGCAGTGAACTAGAGACAGGAGACTATGGCTACACCTTC
NA	NA	TRBV7-8	TRBJ1-1	CASSLAPPGLTEAFF	TGTGCCAGCAGCTTAGCCCCCCCAGGCCTCACTGAAGCTTTCTTT
NA	NA	TRBV7-9	TRBJ2-7	CASSLFRSHEQYF	TGTGCCAGCAGCTTATTCAGATCCCACGAGCAGTACTTC
NA	TRBD2	TRBV7-6	TRBJ2-3	CASSPGLAGRGDTQYF	TGTGCCAGCAGCCCAGGACTAGCGGGGCGGGGAGATACGCAGTATTTT
once	TRBD1	TRBV6-1	TRBJ1-2	CASRYRGTYGYTF	TGTGCCAGCAGGTACAGGGGTACCTATGGCTACACCTTC
few	NA	TRBV30	TRBJ1-1	CAWKTNLNTEAFF	TGTGCCTGGAAGACAAACTTGAACACTGAAGCTTTCTTT
NA	TRBD1	TRBV27	TRBJ2-1	CASSDRGLRGNEQFF	TGTGCCAGCAGTGACAGGGGGCTAAGAGGGAATGAGCAGTTCTTC
NA	NA	TRBV5-1	TRBJ2-3	CASSLAIGGTFTDTQYF	TGCGCCAGCAGCTTGGCCATCGGAGGGACCTTCACAGATACGCAGTATTTT
NA	NA	TRBV6-5	TRBJ2-7	CASSQASRYYEQYF	TGTGCCAGCAGTCAGGCTAGCAGATACTACGAGCAGTACTTC
NA	TRBD2	TRBV6-5	TRBJ2-5	CASSYEPGLQETQYF	TGTGCCAGCAGTTACGAACCGGGACTACAAGAGACCCAGTACTTC
NA	TRBD1	TRBV27	TRBJ2-7	CASRYMGQGSYEQYF	TGTGCCAGCAGGTATATGGGACAGGGGTCCTACGAGCAGTACTTC
NA	NA	TRBV5-4	TRBJ2-7	CASSSSGLDYEQYF	TGTGCCAGCAGCTCCTCAGGTCTTGACTACGAGCAGTACTTC
NA	TRBD1	TRBV25-1	TRBJ2-1	CASNPGQGRSEQFF	TGTGCCAGCAACCCGGGACAGGGTCGTAGTGAGCAGTTCTTC
few	NA	TRBV30	TRBJ2-1	CAWSVPAQAGEQFF	TGTGCCTGGAGTGTACCCGCGCAGGCCGGTGAGCAGTTCTTC
NA	NA	TRBV2	TRBJ1-4	CASSVGGGGSEKLFF	TGTGCCAGCAGTGTTGGGGGCGGGGGTAGTGAAAAACTGTTTTTT
NA	TRBD1	TRBV7-8	TRBJ2-1	CASSLQGQGFDNEQFF	TGTGCCAGCAGCTTACAGGGACAGGGTTTCGACAATGAGCAGTTCTTC
NA	TRBD1	TRBV25-1	TRBJ2-3	CASNPGQGGTDTQYF	TGTGCCAGCAACCCGGGACAGGGTGGCACAGATACGCAGTATTTT
NA	TRBD1	TRBV27	TRBJ2-1	CASSRTGSRDEQFF	TGTGCCAGCAGTCGGACAGGTAGTAGGGATGAGCAGTTCTTC
NA	TRBD2	TRBV5-4	TRBJ2-2	CASSLASGGAGGELFF	TGTGCCAGCAGCTTGGCTAGCGGGGGGGCCGGTGGGGAGCTGTTTTTT
NA	TRBD1	TRBV5-1	TRBJ2-7	CASSPELGQGLPYEQYF	TGCGCCAGCAGCCCTGAACTCGGACAGGGGCTCCCCTACGAGCAGTACTTC
NA	TRBD2	TRBV7-2	TRBJ2-7	CASSIAGLAGGHEQYF	TGTGCCAGCAGCATCGCCGGACTAGCGGGAGGGCACGAGCAGTACTTC
NA	NA	TRBV18	TRBJ2-3	CASYGAHADTQYF	TGTGCCAGCTATGGGGCCCACGCAGATACGCAGTATTTT
once	NA	TRBV6-1	TRBJ1-6	CASRDKHNSPLHF	TGTGCCAGCCGGGACAAACATAATTCACCCCTCCACTTT
NA	NA	TRBV25-1	TRBJ2-5	CASSESGQGKAQYF	TGTGCCAGCAGTGAATCTGGGCAGGGAAAAGCCCAGTACTTC
NA	NA	TRBV4-1	TRBJ2-2	CASSQGGSRGTNTGELFF	TGCGCCAGCAGCCAAGGGGGTAGCCGGGGGACGAACACCGGGGAGCTGTTTTTT
once	TRBD2	TRBV19	TRBJ2-1	CASRSRGGSGVGEQFF	TGTGCCAGTAGGTCTCGGGGTGGTAGCGGGGTTGGGGAGCAGTTCTTC
NA	NA	TRBV7-9	TRBJ2-1	CASSLVPGLVHSGDNEQFF	TGTGCCAGCAGCTTAGTCCCGGGACTCGTGCACTCCGGAGACAATGAGCAGTTCTTC
NA	TRBD1	TRBV7-2	TRBJ1-2	CASSLTGTVNYGYTF	TGTGCCAGCAGCTTAACCGGGACAGTGAACTATGGCTACACCTTC
NA	TRBD1	TRBV2	TRBJ1-6	CASSPQGGNSPLHF	TGTGCCAGCAGTCCCCAGGGGGGAAATTCACCCCTCCACTTT
NA	TRBD2	TRBV4-3	TRBJ2-1	CASSQAVSGTRLDNEQFF	TGCGCCAGCAGCCAAGCGGTTTCGGGGACTAGATTGGACAATGAGCAGTTCTTC
NA	TRBD2	TRBV5-4	TRBJ2-7	CASSLRGGSYEQYF	TGTGCCAGCAGCTTACGGGGGGGATCCTACGAGCAGTACTTC
NA	TRBD1	TRBV6-1	TRBJ2-2	CASSGPGQGAGELFF	TGTGCCAGCAGTGGCCCGGGACAGGGGGCAGGGGAGCTGTTTTTT
few	NA	TRBV10-1	TRBJ2-7	CASSDRLPPYEQYF	TGCGCCAGCAGTGACCGCCTACCACCCTACGAGCAGTACTTC
NA	NA	TRBV27	TRBJ1-1	CASSLWGTGMRGYNTEAFF	TGTGCCAGCAGTTTATGGGGGACCGGGATGAGGGGGTACAACACTGAAGCTTTCTTT
NA	NA	TRBV9	TRBJ1-2	CASSEGVSGYTF	TGTGCCAGCAGCGAAGGGGTGTCTGGCTACACCTTC